What follows are 28 T cell receptor beta chains derived from one specimen sequenced in a study of somatic mutations in cytotoxic T cells in rheumatoid arthritis. Method: immunoSEQ multiplex PCR; TCRdb's copy keeps in-frame clones and lacks some. The table has about 7,400 clones, roughly 87% seen once. The sample was CD8+ T cells sorted from blood. Receptors originate from a man aged 40-55 years with rheumatoid arthritis.

This clone was counted only a few times. The genes are TRBV5-5 and TRBJ2-1, with 13 bases fitting TRBD2. V lost 0 bases to trimming and J lost 10 bases; unmatched junction nucleotides: 7. Germline CDR1 reads SGHKS; CDR2 reads YYEKEE (reference sequence). This CDR3 has 16 residues. CDR3 DNA sequence: TGTGCCAGCAGCTTGGAACTAGCGGGGGGGCCAGGCGAGCAGTTCTTC. Translation: CASSLELAGGPGEQFF.

This chain links TRBV5-4 with TRBJ1-4, with D possibly matching TRBD1 (6 bases). The ends were cut back, 7 bases at V and 0 bases at J, with 16 bases in the middle. CDR3 length: 16 residues. CDR1 SGHNT and CDR2 YYREEE come from the germline V gene (reference sequence). The CDR3 loop reads CASSTGYASTNEKLFF. CDR3 DNA: TGTGCCAGCTCTACAGGGTACGCATCAACTAATGAAAAACTGTTTTTT.

The CDR3 sequence: CASSRVNTEAFF. Here the CDR3 DNA reads TGTGCCAGCTCTCGGGTGAACACTGAAGCTTTCTTT. V is TRBV28 and J is TRBJ1-1; D gene uncertain. The germline V gene encodes CDR1 MDHEN and CDR2 SYDVKM. Trimming stripped 8 bases from V and 0 bases from J, with 7 bases between. This CDR3 contains 12 residues.

This rearrangement joins TRBV6-1 to TRBJ1-4, with 10 positions matching TRBD1. The V and J ends lost 4 bases and 5 bases, in that order; junction bases with no gene match: 1. Germline CDR1 and CDR2: MNHNS and SASEGT. There are 14 residues in the CDR3. The CDR3 loop is CASSGTGGNEKLFF. CDR3 sequence (DNA): TGTGCCAGCAGTGGGACAGGGGGAAATGAAAAACTGTTTTTT.

The chain recombines TRBV27 with TRBJ1-1, with D perhaps matching TRBD1 (5 bases). The CDR3 covers 12 residues. Germline assignment: CDR1 MNHEY and CDR2 SMNVEV (reference sequence). Trimming removed 2 bases from V and 8 bases from J, with 9 bases in between. CDR3 in DNA: TGTGCCAGCAGTTTACAGGGCAGAGAAGCTTTCTTT. This sequence encodes CASSLQGREAFF.

This chain connects TRBV6-5 to TRBJ1-5; TRBD1 matches at 10 bases. The V gene's germline CDR1 is MNHEY and CDR2 SVGAGI. The CDR3 sequence is 15 residues long. J was trimmed by 4 bases and V by 4 bases; bases with no gene match: 4. The CDR3 bases are TGTGCCAGCAGTTGGACAGGGGGTTTTAATCAGCCCCAGCATTTT. Its protein is CASSWTGGFNQPQHF.

The V and J genes are TRBV10-3 and TRBJ2-1, with 8 bases matching TRBD2. With 6 bases clipped from V and 9 bases from J, the junction kept 10 bases outside the gene matches. Germline V CDR1 and CDR2: ENHRY, SYGVKD. The CDR3 has 14 amino acids. The CDR3 DNA reads as TGTGCCATCAGGGACGGGGGGGCCGGGATTGAGCAGTTCTTC. It yields the protein CAIRDGGAGIEQFF.

Remarks on this clone: Other DNA sequences within the sample encode an identical CDR3. The rearrangement joins TRBV6-5 to TRBJ1-6, with TRBD1 as a possible D gene (6 bases). The CDR3 has 12 residues. Germline V lookup: CDR1 MNHEY, CDR2 SVGAGI. The V gene lost 5 bases and the J gene lost 10 bases, with 9 bases spanning the gap. This CDR3 reads CASSTGNSPLHF. CDR3 coding DNA: TGTGCCAGCAGTACAGGGAACTCACCCCTCCACTTT.

This clone was seen more than once but under ten times. One end of the junction fails to match germline, which may point to a read error. The same CDR3 arises from other DNA sequences in this sample as well. V and J are TRBV4-1 and TRBJ1-6, with a tentative D call TRBD1 (6 bases). The germline gives CDR1 MGHRA, CDR2 YSYEKL. CDR3 length: 16 amino acids. CDR3 in amino acids: CASSQARGRDNSPLHF. The CDR3, as DNA: TGCGCCAGCAGCCAGGCCAGGGGCAGGGATAATTCCCCCCTCCACTTT.

This chain uses TRBV5-1 with TRBJ2-5, with D perhaps matching TRBD1 (6 bases). The V gene lost 4 bases and the J gene lost 2 bases, with 15 bases spanning the gap. The CDR3 is 15 residues long. Germline CDR1 is SGHRS and CDR2 is YFSETQ. The CDR3 DNA is TGCGCCAGCAGCCCCGGGACATTTTTACAAGAGACCCAGTACTTC. This gives the protein CASSPGTFLQETQYF.

V gene TRBV14 combines with J gene TRBJ2-3; 8 bases are shared with TRBD2. CDR1 and CDR2 (germline): SGHDN, FVKESK. With V trimmed by 4 bases and J by 2 bases, 14 bases remained unmatched. The CDR3 has 18 residues. The CDR3 reads CASSPGVAGPFYTDTQYF. CDR3 nucleotides: TGTGCCAGCAGCCCCGGGGTAGCGGGGCCCTTCTACACAGATACGCAGTATTTT. Variable domain in full (rest from reference TRBV14 and TRBJ2-3): EAGVTQFPSHSVIEKGQTVTLRCDPISGHDNLYWYRRVMGKEIKFLLHFVKESKQDESGMPNNRFLAERTGGTYSTLKVQPAELEDSGVYFCASSPGVAGPFYTDTQYFGPGTRLTVL.

This chain uses TRBV6-5 with TRBJ1-2; tentative D call: TRBD1 (6 bases). The CDR3 loop spans 13 amino acids. CDR1 and CDR2 from the germline V gene are MNHEY and SVGAGI. Trimming removed 6 bases at V and 4 bases at J, with 12 bases between. CDR3 in DNA: TGTGCCAGCAGCTACCAGGGGATCTATGGCTACACCTTC. It encodes CASSYQGIYGYTF.

The V and J genes are TRBV14 and TRBJ2-2, with 7 bases aligning to TRBD1. The ends lost 4 bases at V and 5 bases at J; junction bases unmatched: 4. Germline V gene data show CDR1 as SGHDN and CDR2 as FVKESK. This CDR3 region has 14 residues. CDR3 residues: CASSPTGSTGELFF. The CDR3 region has the DNA TGTGCCAGCAGCCCGACAGGGTCTACCGGGGAGCTGTTTTTT.

This sequence joins TRBV5-5 and TRBJ2-3; the D gene is possibly TRBD2 (5 bases). The CDR3 is 15 amino acids. Trimming left V 3 bases short and J 2 bases short, with 13 bases between. The germline gives CDR1 SGHKS, CDR2 YYEKEE (reference sequence). As DNA, the CDR3 is TGTGCCAGCAGCTCCCGACTGGAGGCCACAGATACGCAGTATTTT. Translated, it gives CASSSRLEATDTQYF.

The V call is TRBV25-1, the J call TRBJ2-3; 13 nucleotides match TRBD2. CDR3 size: 18 residues. Unmatched junction bases numbered 9, after V lost 3 bases and J lost 3 bases. Germline CDR1 reads MGHDK; CDR2 reads SYGVNS. This chain's CDR3 is CASSDSTGTSGVTDTQYF. CDR3 nucleotides: TGTGCCAGCAGTGATTCAACCGGGACTAGCGGGGTGACAGATACGCAGTATTTT. The full variable domain, its missing parts supplied by reference TRBV25-1 and TRBJ2-3, is EADIYQTPRYLVIGTGKKITLECSQTMGHDKMYWYQQDPGMELHLIHYSYGVNSTEKGDLSSESTVSRIRTEHFPLTLESARPSHTSQYLCASSDSTGTSGVTDTQYFGPGTRLTVL.

The chain uses TRBV19 and TRBJ2-7, with 10 bases fitting TRBD2. The germline V gene encodes CDR1 LNHDA and CDR2 SQIVND (reference sequence). The CDR3 sequence is 14 residues long. With 5 bases clipped from V and 6 bases from J, the junction kept 7 bases outside the gene matches. DNA for the CDR3: TGTGCCAGTAGTCCAGCGGGGGGGCCCATCGAGCAGTACTTC. Translated: CASSPAGGPIEQYF.

The gene calls are TRBV27 and TRBJ2-7; no reliable D call. Deletions cut 9 bases from V and 0 bases from J, with 9 bases between. This CDR3 comprises 12 residues. CDR1 is MNHEY, CDR2 SMNVEV, per germline (reference sequence). This CDR3 is CASRQVSYEQYV. In nucleotides, the CDR3 is TGTGCCAGTCGCCAGGTCTCCTACGAGCAGTACGTC.

The V gene is TRBV4-1, the J gene TRBJ2-1; D ambiguous. The V gene's germline CDR1 is MGHRA and CDR2 YSYEKL. Trimming pared 3 bases from V and 0 bases from J, leaving 9 bases between. This CDR3 is 15 amino acids long. The CDR3 region is CASSHDTGSYNEQFF. The CDR3 coding sequence is TGCGCCAGCAGCCACGATACTGGCTCCTACAATGAGCAGTTCTTC.

This chain joins TRBV5-4 and TRBJ2-1, with TRBD1 matching over 9 bases. V shed 4 bases, J shed 8 bases, and the junction held 7 bases outside the gene matches. The CDR3 totals 14 residues. Germline V CDR1 and CDR2: SGHNT, YYREEE (reference sequence). The CDR3 bases are TGTGCCAGCAGCCCCGGGACAGGGTTCCATGAGCAGTTCTTC. This translates into CASSPGTGFHEQFF.

The chain carries TRBV6-1 and TRBJ2-3; 10 bases align to TRBD2. Germline assignment: CDR1 MNHNS and CDR2 SASEGT. The V and J ends lost 3 bases and 4 bases, in that order; junction bases with no gene match: 7. The CDR3 is 16 amino acids. CDR3 sequence reads: CASSDKRGGPADTQYF. Here the CDR3 DNA reads TGTGCCAGCAGTGACAAGCGGGGGGGCCCCGCAGATACGCAGTATTTT.

The chain is built from TRBV5-1 and TRBJ2-3, with D unresolved. CDR1 is SGHRS, CDR2 YFSETQ, per germline. The CDR3 is 11 residues long. Trimming pared 4 bases from V and 3 bases from J, leaving 3 bases between. CDR3 amino acids: CASSRTDTQYF. CDR3 nucleotides: TGCGCCAGCAGCCGGACAGATACGCAGTATTTT.

The chain is built from TRBV13 and TRBJ2-3; 10 bases line up with TRBD1. J gave up 4 bases and V 11 bases, and 6 bases lay outside the gene matches. CDR1 is PRHDT, CDR2 FYEKMQ, per germline (reference sequence). The CDR3 runs to 13 residues. The DNA of the CDR3 is TGTGCCCAAGGGACAGGGGTAGCAGATACGCAGTATTTT. Encoded protein: CAQGTGVADTQYF. The complete variable domain, with remaining parts taken from reference TRBV13 and TRBJ2-3, reads AAGVIQSPRHLIKEKRETATLKCYPIPRHDTVYWYQQGPGQDPQFLISFYEKMQSDKGSIPDRFSAQQFSDYHSELNMSSLELGDSALYFCAQGTGVADTQYFGPGTRLTVL.

This clone occurred once. This chain joins TRBV27 and TRBJ2-2; the match to TRBD2 covers 8 bases. V lost 6 bases, J lost 4 bases, and 7 bases stayed unmatched. The germline gives CDR1 MNHEY, CDR2 SMNVEV (reference sequence). This CDR3 spans 15 amino acids. CDR3 bases: TGTGCCAGCAGGACGGGGGGGGGAATCACCGGGGAGCTGTTTTTT. It translates to CASRTGGGITGELFF.

This clone was seen just once. V gene TRBV7-3 combines with J gene TRBJ1-1; D ambiguous. The CDR3 is 14 amino acids. The germline V gene encodes CDR1 SGHTA and CDR2 FQGTGA. Trimming stripped 0 bases from V and 4 bases from J, with 9 bases between. CDR3 in amino acids: CASSLTSGATEAFF. The CDR3 DNA reads as TGTGCCAGCAGCTTAACGTCCGGAGCCACTGAAGCTTTCTTT.

This clone was recorded once. The gene calls are TRBV4-1 and TRBJ1-5, with 8 bases matching TRBD1. Germline V gives CDR1 MGHRA, CDR2 YSYEKL. V shed 4 bases, J shed 5 bases, and the junction held 4 bases outside the gene matches. The CDR3 consists of 14 residues. CDR3 region: CASSPTGVHQPQHF. The CDR3 DNA sequence: TGCGCCAGCAGCCCGACAGGGGTGCATCAGCCCCAGCATTTT.

The chain joins TRBV25-1 to TRBJ2-1, with D tentatively TRBD1 (5 bases). The CDR3 covers 15 residues. The germline gives CDR1 MGHDK, CDR2 SYGVNS. Between the trimmed V and J ends, which lost 7 bases and 5 bases, there was a span of 18 bases. In DNA form, the CDR3 reads TGTGCCAGCACCTCTGGCCCAGGGCTGGACAATGAGCAGTTCTTC. Translated, it gives CASTSGPGLDNEQFF.

V gene TRBV7-2 combines with J gene TRBJ2-3, with 7 bases matching TRBD2. Germline trimming cut 4 bases from V and 3 bases from J; bases unmatched to any gene: 7. This CDR3 spans 15 amino acids. Per the germline V gene, CDR1 is SGHTA and CDR2 is FQGNSA. DNA of the CDR3: TGTGCCAGCAGCTCTTGGGGGGGGGTGACAGATACGCAGTATTTT. Protein product: CASSSWGGVTDTQYF.

The chain recombines TRBV2 with TRBJ2-3; D is perhaps TRBD2 (6 bases). Trimming removed 3 bases from V and 0 bases from J, with 16 bases in between. The germline gives CDR1 SNHLY, CDR2 FYNNEI. The CDR3 loop spans 17 amino acids. The CDR3 bases are TGTGCCAGCAGTGATGGCGGTTTAGCGGCTAGCACAGATACGCAGTATTTT. Protein sequence: CASSDGGLAASTDTQYF.